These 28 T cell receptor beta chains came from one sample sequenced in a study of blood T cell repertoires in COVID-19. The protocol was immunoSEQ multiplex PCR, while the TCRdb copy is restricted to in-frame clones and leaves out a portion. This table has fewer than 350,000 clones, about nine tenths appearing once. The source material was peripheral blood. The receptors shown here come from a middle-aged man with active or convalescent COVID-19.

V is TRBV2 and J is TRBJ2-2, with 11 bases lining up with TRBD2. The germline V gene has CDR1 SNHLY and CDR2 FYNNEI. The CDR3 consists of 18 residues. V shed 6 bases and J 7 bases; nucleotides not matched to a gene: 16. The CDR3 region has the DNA TGTGCCAGCAGGGCCCCTACCGGTAGCGGGAGGGGTGGCGGGGAGCTGTTTTTT. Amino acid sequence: CASRAPTGSGRGGGELFF.

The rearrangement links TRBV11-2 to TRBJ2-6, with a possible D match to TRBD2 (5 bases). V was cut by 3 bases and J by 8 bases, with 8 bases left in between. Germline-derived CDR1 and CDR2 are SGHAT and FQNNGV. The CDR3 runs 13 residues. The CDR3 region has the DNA TGTGCCAGCAGCTTGAGGGAGTCCAACGTCCTGACTTTC. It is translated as CASSLRESNVLTF.

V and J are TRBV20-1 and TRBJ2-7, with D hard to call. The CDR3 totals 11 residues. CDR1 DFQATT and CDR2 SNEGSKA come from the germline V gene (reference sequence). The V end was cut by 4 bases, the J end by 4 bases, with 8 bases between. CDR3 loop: CSATREYEQYF. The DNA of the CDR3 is TGCAGTGCTACAAGAGAATACGAGCAGTACTTC.

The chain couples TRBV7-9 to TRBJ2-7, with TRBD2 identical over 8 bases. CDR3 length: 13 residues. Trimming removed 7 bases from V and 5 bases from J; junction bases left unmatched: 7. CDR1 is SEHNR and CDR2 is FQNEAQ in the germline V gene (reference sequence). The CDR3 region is CASTVLRGDEQYF. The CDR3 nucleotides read TGTGCCAGCACAGTACTGCGGGGGGACGAGCAGTACTTC.

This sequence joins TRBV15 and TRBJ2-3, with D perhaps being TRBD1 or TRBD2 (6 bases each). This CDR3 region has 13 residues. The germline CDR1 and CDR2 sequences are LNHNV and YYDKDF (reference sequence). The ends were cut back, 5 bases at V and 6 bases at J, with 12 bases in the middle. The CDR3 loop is CATSGGGRDTQYF. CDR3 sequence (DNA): TGTGCCACCAGCGGAGGGGGGCGGGATACGCAGTATTTT.

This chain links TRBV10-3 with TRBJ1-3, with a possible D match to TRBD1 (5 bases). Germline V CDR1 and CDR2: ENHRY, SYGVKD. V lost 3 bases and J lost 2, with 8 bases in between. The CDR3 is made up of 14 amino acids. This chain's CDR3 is CAISEGTPGNTIYF. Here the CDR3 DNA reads TGTGCCATCAGTGAAGGGACTCCTGGAAACACCATATATTTT.

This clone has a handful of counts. This CDR3 is CATSDLGGLMNTEAFF. As DNA, the CDR3 is TGTGCCACCAGTGACCTTGGGGGACTAATGAACACTGAAGCTTTCTTT. The chain couples TRBV24-1 to TRBJ1-1; a possible D gene is TRBD1 (5 bases). Trimming left V 4 bases short and J 0 bases short, with 14 bases between. The germline CDR1 and CDR2 sequences are KGHDR and SFDVKD. The CDR3 sequence is 16 residues long.

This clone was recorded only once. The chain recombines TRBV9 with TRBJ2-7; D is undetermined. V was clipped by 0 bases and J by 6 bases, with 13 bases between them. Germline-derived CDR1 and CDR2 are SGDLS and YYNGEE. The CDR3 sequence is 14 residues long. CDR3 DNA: TGTGCCAGCAGCGTAGACGATAGCACCCCCGAGCAGTACTTC. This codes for CASSVDDSTPEQYF.

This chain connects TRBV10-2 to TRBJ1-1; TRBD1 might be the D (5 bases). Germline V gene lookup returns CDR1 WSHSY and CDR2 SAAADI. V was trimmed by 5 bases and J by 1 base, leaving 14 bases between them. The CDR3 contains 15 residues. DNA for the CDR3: TGCGCCAGCAGTCGCAAGGGGCCGGGGAACACTGAAGCTTTCTTT. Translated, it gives CASSRKGPGNTEAFF.

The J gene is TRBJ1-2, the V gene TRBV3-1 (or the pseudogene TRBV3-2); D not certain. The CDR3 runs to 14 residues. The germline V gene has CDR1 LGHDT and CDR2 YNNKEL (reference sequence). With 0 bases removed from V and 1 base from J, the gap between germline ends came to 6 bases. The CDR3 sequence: CASSQDFGNYGYTF. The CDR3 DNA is TGTGCCAGCAGCCAAGATTTCGGTAACTATGGCTACACCTTC.

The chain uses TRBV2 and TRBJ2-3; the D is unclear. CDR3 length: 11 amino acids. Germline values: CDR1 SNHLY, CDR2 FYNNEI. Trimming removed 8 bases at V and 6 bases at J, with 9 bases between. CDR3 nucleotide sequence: TGTGCCAGCGGCATGACTGATACGCAGTATTTT. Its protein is CASGMTDTQYF.

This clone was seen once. The CDR3 sequence: CASSWGQATSYEQYF. The CDR3 DNA is TGCGCCAGCAGCTGGGGACAGGCCACCTCCTACGAGCAGTACTTC. The rearrangement uses TRBV5-1 and TRBJ2-7; 8 bases map to TRBD1. Germline CDR1 is SGHRS and CDR2 is YFSETQ. J gave up 0 bases and V 3 bases, and 5 bases lay outside the gene matches. This CDR3 contains 15 residues. Full variable domain (outside the CDR3, taken from reference TRBV5-1 and TRBJ2-7): KAGVTQTPRYLIKTRGQQVTLSCSPISGHRSVSWYQQTPGQGLQFLFEYFSETQRNKGNFPGRFSGRQFSNSRSEMNVSTLELGDSALYLCASSWGQATSYEQYFGPGTRLTVT.

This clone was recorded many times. CDR3 coding DNA: TGTGCCAGCAGTGAAGCGCGTAGCCAGGGGGCGGTTGTTGATACGCAGTATTTT. Encoded protein: CASSEARSQGAVVDTQYF. This chain connects TRBV6-1 to TRBJ2-3; 8 positions agree with TRBD1. V shed 0 bases, J shed 6 bases, and the junction held 14 bases outside the gene matches. Per the germline V gene, CDR1 is MNHNS and CDR2 is SASEGT. This CDR3 is built from 18 residues.

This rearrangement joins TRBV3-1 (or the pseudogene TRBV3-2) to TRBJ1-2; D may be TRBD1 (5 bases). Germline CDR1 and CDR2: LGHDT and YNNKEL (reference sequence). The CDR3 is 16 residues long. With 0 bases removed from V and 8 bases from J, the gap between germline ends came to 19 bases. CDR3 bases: TGTGCCAGCAGCCAAGAAGCAGGGATGAGGTATGCGGGCTACACCTTC. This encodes CASSQEAGMRYAGYTF.

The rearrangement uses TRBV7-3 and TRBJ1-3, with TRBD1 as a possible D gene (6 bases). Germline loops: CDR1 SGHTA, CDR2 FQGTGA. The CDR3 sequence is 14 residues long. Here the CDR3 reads CADQKRGNSNTIYF. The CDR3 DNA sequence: TGTGCAGACCAGAAAAGGGGGAATTCAAACACCATATATTTT.

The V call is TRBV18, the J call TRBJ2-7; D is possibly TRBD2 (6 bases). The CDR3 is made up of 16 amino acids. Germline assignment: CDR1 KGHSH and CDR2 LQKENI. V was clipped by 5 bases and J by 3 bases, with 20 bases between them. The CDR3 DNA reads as TGTGCCAGCTCAACAACCTCAGTCGGGAGCGACTACGAGCAGTACTTC. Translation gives CASSTTSVGSDYEQYF.

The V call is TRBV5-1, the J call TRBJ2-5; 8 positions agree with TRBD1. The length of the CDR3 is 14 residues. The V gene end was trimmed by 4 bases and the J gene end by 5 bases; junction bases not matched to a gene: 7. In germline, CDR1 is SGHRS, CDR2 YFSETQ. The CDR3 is CASSPDRGRETQYF. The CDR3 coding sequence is TGCGCCAGCAGCCCAGACAGGGGACGGGAGACCCAGTACTTC.

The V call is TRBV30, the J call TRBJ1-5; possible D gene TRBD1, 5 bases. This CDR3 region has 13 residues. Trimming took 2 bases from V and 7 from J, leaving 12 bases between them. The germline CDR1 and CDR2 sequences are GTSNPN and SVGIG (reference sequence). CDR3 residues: CAWSLTDGQPQHF. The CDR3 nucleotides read TGTGCCTGGAGTTTGACAGACGGGCAGCCCCAGCATTTT.

CDR3: CASTSLGGTQYF. The DNA for the CDR3 is TGTGCCAGCACCTCCCTCGGTGGTACGCAGTATTTT. The V and J genes are TRBV7-9 and TRBJ2-3; no clear D. The CDR3 sequence is 12 residues long. V was pared by 7 bases and J by 8 bases, with 13 bases between. The germline V gene has CDR1 SEHNR and CDR2 FQNEAQ (reference sequence).

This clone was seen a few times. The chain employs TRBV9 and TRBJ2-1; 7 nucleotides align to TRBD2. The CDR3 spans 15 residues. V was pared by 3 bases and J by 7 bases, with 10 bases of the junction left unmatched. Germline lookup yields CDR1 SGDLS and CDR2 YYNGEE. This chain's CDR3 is CASSASGSLQNEQFF. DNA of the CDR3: TGTGCCAGCAGCGCTAGCGGCAGCCTCCAAAATGAGCAGTTCTTC.

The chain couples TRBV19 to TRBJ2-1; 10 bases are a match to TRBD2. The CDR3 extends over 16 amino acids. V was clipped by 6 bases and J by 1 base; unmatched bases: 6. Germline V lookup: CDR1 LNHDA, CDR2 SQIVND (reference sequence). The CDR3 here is CASSESGGASYNEQFF. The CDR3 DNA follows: TGTGCCAGTAGCGAAAGCGGGGGGGCTTCCTACAATGAGCAGTTCTTC.

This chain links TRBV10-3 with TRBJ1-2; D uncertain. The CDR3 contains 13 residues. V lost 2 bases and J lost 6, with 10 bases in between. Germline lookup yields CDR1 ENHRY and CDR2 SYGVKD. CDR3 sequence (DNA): TGTGCCATCAGTGAGGGTTGGGGAGATGGCTACACCTTC. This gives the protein CAISEGWGDGYTF.

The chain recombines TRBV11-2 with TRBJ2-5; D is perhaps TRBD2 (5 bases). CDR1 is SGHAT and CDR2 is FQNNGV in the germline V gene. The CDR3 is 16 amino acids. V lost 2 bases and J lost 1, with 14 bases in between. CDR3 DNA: TGTGCCAGCAGCTTACGCGGGTCAGCTCGCCAAGAGACCCAGTACTTC. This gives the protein CASSLRGSARQETQYF.

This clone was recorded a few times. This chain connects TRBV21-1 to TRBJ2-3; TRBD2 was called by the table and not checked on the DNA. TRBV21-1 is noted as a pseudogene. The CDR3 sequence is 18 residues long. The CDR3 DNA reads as TGTGCCAGCAGCAGGGGACTAGCCCATAGAGGAACCACAGATACGCAGTATTTT. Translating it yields CASSRGLAHRGTTDTQYF.

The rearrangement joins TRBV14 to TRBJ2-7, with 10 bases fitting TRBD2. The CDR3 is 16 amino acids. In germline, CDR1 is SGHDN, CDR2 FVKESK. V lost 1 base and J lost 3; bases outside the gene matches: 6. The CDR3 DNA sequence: TGTGCCAGCAGCCAAGTTACAGCGGGAGGGTTCTACGAGCAGTACTTC. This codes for CASSQVTAGGFYEQYF.

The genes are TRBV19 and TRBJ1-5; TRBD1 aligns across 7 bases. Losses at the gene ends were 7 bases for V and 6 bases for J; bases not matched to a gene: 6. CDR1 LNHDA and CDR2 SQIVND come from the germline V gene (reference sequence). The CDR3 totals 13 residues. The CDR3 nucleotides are TGTGCCAGTAAGGAGGGGGCGGGTCAGCCCCAGCATTTT. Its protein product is CASKEGAGQPQHF.

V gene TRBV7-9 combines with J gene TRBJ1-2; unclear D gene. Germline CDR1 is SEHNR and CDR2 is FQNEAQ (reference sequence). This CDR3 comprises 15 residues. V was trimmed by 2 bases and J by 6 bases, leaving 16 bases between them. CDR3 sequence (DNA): TGTGCCAGCAGCTTAAACAGCCTTGGGGAGGATGGCTACACCTTC. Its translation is CASSLNSLGEDGYTF.

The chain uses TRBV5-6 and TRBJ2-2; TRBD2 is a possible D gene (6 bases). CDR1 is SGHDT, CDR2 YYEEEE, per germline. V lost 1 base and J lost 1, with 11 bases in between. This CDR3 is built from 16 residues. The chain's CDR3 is CASSLTGRGNTGELFF. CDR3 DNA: TGTGCCAGCAGCTTGACCGGGCGGGGGAACACCGGGGAGCTGTTTTTT.